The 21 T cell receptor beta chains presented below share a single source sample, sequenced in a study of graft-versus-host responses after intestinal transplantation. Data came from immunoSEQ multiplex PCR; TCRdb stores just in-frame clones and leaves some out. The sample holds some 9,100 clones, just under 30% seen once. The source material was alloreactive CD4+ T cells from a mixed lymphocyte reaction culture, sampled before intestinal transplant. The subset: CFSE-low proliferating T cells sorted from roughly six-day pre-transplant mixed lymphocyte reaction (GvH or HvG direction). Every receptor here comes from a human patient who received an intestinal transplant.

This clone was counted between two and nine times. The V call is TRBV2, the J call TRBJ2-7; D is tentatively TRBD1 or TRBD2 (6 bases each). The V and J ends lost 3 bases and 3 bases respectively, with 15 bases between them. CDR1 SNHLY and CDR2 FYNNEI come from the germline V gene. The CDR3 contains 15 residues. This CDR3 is CASSDNSEGDYEQYF. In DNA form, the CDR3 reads TGTGCCAGCAGTGACAACTCGGAGGGGGACTACGAGCAGTACTTC.

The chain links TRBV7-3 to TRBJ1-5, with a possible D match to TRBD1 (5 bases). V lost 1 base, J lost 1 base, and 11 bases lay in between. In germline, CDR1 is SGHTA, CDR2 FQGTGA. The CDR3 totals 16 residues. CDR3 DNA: TGTGCCAGCAGCTTAATGCAGGGAGAAAGCAATCAGCCCCAGCATTTT. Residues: CASSLMQGESNQPQHF.

The DNA for the CDR3 is TGTGCCAGCAGCTCCATCGGGGGGGAGCGGACGATCTACAATGAGCAGTTCTTC. It specifies CASSSIGGERTIYNEQFF. V gene TRBV14 combines with J gene TRBJ2-1; 8 positions match TRBD2. Germline V gene lookup returns CDR1 SGHDN and CDR2 FVKESK. The CDR3 sequence is 18 residues long. V shed 5 bases and J 3 bases; nucleotides not matched to a gene: 15.

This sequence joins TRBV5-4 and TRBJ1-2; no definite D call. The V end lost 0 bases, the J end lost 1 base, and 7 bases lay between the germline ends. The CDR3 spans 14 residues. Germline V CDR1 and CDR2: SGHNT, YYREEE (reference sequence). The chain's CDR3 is CASSLGNDNYGYTF. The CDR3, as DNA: TGTGCCAGCAGCTTGGGCAACGATAACTATGGCTACACCTTC.

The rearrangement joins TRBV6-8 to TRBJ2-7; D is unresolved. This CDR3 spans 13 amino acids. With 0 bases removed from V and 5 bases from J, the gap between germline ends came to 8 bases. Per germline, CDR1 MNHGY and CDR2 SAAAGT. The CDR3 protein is CASSYSARNEQYF. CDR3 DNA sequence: TGTGCCAGCAGTTACTCCGCTAGAAACGAGCAGTACTTC.

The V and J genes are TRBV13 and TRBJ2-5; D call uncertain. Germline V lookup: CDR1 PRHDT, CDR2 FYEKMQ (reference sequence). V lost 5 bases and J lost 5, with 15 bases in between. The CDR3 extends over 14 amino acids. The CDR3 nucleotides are TGTGCCAGCAGCAAAATGAATGGCTGGGAGACCCAGTACTTC. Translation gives CASSKMNGWETQYF.

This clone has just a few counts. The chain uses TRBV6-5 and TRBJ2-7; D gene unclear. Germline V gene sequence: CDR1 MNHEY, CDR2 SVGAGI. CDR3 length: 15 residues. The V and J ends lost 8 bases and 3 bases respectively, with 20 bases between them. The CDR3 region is CASGRALPRDYEQYF. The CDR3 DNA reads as TGTGCCAGCGGAAGGGCCCTCCCAAGGGACTACGAGCAGTACTTC.

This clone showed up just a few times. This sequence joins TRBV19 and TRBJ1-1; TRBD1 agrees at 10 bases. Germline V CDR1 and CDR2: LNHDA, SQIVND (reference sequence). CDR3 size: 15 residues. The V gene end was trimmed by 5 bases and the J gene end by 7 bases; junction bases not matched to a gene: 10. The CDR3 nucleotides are TGTGCCAGTAGTCTACTGGGGACAGGGGCGGTTGAAGCTTTCTTT. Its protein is CASSLLGTGAVEAFF.

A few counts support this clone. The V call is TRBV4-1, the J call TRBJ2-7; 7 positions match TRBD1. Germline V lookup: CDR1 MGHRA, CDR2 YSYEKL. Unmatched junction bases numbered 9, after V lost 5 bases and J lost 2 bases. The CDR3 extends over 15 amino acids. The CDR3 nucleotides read TGCGCCAGCAGCACGGGTACAGGGGCCCCCTACGAGCAGTACTTC. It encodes CASSTGTGAPYEQYF.

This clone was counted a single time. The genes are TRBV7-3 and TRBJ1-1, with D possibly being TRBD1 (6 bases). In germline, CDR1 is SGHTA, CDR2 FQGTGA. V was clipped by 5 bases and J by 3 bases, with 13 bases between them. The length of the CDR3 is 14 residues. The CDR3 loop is CASSQRGFDTEAFF. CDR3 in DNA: TGTGCCAGCAGCCAAAGGGGGTTTGACACTGAAGCTTTCTTT.

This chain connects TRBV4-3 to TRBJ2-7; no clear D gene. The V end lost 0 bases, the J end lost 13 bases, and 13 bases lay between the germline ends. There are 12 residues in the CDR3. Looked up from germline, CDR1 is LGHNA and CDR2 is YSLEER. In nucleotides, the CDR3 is TGCGCCAGCAGCCAAGATTTGGACGCTCTCTACTTC. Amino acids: CASSQDLDALYF.

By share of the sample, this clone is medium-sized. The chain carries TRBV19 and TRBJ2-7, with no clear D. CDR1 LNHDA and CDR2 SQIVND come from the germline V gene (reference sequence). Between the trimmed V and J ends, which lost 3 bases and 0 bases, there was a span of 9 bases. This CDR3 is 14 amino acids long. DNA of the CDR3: TGTGCCAGTAGTATGGACGGAAGCTCCTACGAGCAGTACTTC. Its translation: CASSMDGSSYEQYF.

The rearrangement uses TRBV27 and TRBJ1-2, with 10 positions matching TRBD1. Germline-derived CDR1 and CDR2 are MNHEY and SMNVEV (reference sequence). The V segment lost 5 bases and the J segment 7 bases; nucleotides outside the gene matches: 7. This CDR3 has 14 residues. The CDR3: CASSTTGGAVGYTF. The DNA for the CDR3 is TGTGCCAGCAGTACGACAGGGGGCGCGGTTGGCTACACCTTC.

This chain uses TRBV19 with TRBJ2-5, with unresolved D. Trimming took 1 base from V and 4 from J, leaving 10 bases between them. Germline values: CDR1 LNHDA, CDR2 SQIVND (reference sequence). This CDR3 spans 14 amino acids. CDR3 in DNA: TGTGCCAGTAGTATAGGGACCCCCACAGAGACCCAGTACTTC. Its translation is CASSIGTPTETQYF.

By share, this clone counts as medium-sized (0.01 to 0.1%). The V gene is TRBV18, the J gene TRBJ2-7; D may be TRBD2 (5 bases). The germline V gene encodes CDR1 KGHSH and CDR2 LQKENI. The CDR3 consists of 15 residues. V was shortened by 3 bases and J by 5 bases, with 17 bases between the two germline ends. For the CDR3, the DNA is TGTGCCAGCTCACCCATCAGCGGAATAGAGGACGAGCAGTACTTC. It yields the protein CASSPISGIEDEQYF.

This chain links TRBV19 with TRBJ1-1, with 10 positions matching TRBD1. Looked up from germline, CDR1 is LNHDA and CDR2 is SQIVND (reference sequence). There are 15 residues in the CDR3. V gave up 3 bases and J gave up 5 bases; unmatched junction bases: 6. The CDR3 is CASSILGTGETEAFF. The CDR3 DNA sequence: TGTGCCAGTAGTATTCTTGGGACAGGGGAAACTGAAGCTTTCTTT.

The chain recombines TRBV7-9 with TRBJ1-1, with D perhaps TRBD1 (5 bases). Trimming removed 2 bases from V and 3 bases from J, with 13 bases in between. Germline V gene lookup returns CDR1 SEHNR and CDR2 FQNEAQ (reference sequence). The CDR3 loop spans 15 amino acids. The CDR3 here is CASSLIAGSDTEAFF. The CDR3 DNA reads TGTGCCAGCAGCTTAATTGCAGGGTCCGACACTGAAGCTTTCTTT.

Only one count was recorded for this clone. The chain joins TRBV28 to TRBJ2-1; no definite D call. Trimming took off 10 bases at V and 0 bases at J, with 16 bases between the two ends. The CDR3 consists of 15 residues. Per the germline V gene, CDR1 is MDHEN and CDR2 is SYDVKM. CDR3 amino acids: CATAERPGSYNEQFF. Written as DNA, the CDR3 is TGTGCCACCGCGGAACGTCCGGGCTCCTACAATGAGCAGTTCTTC. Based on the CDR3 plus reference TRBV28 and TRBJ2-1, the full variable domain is DVKVTQSSRYLVKRTGEKVFLECVQDMDHENMFWYRQDPGLGLRLIYFSYDVKMKEKGDIPEGYSVSREKKERFSLILESASTNQTSMYLCATAERPGSYNEQFFGPGTRLTVL.

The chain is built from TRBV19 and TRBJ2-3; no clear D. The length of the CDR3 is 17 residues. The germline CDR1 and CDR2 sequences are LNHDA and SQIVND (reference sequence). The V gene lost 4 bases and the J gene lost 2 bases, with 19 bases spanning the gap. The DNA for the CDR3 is TGTGCCAGTAGTACTGACCGGGTAGACAAACACACAGATACGCAGTATTTT. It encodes CASSTDRVDKHTDTQYF.

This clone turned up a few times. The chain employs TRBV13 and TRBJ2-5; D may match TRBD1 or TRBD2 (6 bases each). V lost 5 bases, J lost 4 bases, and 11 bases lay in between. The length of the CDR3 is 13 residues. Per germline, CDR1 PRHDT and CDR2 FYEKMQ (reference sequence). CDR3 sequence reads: CASSAGGGETQYF. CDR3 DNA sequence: TGTGCCAGCAGCGCCGGGGGCGGAGAGACCCAGTACTTC. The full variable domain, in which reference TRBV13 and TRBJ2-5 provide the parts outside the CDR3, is AAGVIQSPRHLIKEKRETATLKCYPIPRHDTVYWYQQGPGQDPQFLISFYEKMQSDKGSIPDRFSAQQFSDYHSELNMSSLELGDSALYFCASSAGGGETQYFGPGTRLLVL.

CDR3 sequence (DNA): TGTGCCAGCAGTTTCCTTGAGGGGGCTCTCGGAAACACTGAAGCTTTCTTT. The encoded protein is CASSFLEGALGNTEAFF. The genes are TRBV27 and TRBJ1-1, with 7 bases fitting TRBD1. The CDR3 consists of 17 residues. In germline, CDR1 is MNHEY, CDR2 SMNVEV (reference sequence). V was clipped by 3 bases and J by 2 bases; unmatched bases: 12.